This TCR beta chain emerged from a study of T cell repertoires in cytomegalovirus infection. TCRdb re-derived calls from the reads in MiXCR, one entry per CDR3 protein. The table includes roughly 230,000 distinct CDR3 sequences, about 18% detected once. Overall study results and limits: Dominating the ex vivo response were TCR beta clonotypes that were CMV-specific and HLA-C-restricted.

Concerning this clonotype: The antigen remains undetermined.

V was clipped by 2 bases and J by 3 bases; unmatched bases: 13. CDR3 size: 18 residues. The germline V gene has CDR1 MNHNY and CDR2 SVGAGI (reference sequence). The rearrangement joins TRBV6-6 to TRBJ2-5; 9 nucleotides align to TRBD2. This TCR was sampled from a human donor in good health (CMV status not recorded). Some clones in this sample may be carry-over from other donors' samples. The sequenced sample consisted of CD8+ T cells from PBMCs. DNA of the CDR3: TGTGCCAGCAGTTACATCCCCCCTGGGCTAGCGGGGAAAGAGACCCAGTACTTC. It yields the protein CASSYIPPGLAGKETQYF.